This TCR beta chain was found in a study of CD8 T cells in ankylosing spondylitis. Study-wide results and caveats: Typical of ankylosing spondylitis blood, it appeared, was a TCR beta motif of fewer than ten highly homologous variants. The clones that were linked to disease were reported to be significantly enriched in matched synovial fluid samples from ankylosing spondylitis patients. Earlier reports found some motif variants in synovial fluid and blood in reactive arthritis. CD8+ by phenotype, disease-linked clones were relatively rare in peripheral blood.

The TCR beta libraries were generated through quantitative 5'-RACE incorporating molecular barcodes. TCRdb processed the 5' RACE reads anew with MiXCR; each CDR3 protein has one entry. This table has about 800,000 distinct CDR3 sequences, about 10% appearing once. The CDR3 length is 18 residues. The ends lost 0 bases at V and 4 bases at J; junction bases unmatched: 13. In germline, CDR1 is DFQATT, CDR2 SNEGSKA (reference sequence). This clonotype appeared many times. Its target is unknown. Source material: blood, either unsorted or a sorted T cell fraction (not recorded which). This TCR was recovered from a male donor with ankylosing spondylitis. The V call is TRBV20-1, the J call TRBJ2-5; 11 bases match TRBD1. CDR3 sequence reads: CSARDHLDRGPALETQYF. The CDR3 nucleotides are TGCAGTGCTAGAGATCATTTGGACAGGGGGCCCGCACTAGAGACCCAGTACTTC.